This T cell receptor beta chain was sequenced in a study of blood T cell repertoires in COVID-19. Profiled with immunoSEQ multiplex PCR; TCRdb holds only in-frame clones, not every one. The sample shows 35,000 to 55,000 clones, more than 75% of them seen only once. This clone was seen once. Germline V gene sequence: CDR1 SGHAT, CDR2 FQNNGV. After removal of 4 bases from V and 3 bases from J, the junction contained 4 bases not matched to a gene. The CDR3 sequence is 14 residues long. Sequencing input: peripheral blood. The clonotype originates from a woman between 65 and 79 years old in a cohort sampled during active COVID-19. The rearrangement joins TRBV11-2 to TRBJ2-7; 9 nucleotides agree with TRBD1. The CDR3 bases are TGTGCCAGCAGCTACAGGGGGCAGGTCTACGAGCAGTACTTC. This gives the protein CASSYRGQVYEQYF.